What follows is one T cell receptor beta chain and its context. The antigen is unknown. These data come from a study of cytomegalovirus exposure and HLA in healthy donors. Findings of the study overall: Accurate prediction of most subjects' HLA-A and HLA-B alleles from TCR beta sequences was reported. The authors enumerated 164 TCR beta chains as linked to cytomegalovirus. A later analysis by the authors found several of the most significant clusters apparently linked to common viral pathogens.

Use of 60 Vbeta and 13 Jbeta primers characterized the PCR. Libraries were prepared by immunoSEQ multiplex PCR; TCRdb keeps only in-frame clonotypes and omits some of them. The repertoire includes about 160,000 clones, roughly 80% of them detected once, and 2.4% sits in the top ten. Trimming shortened V by 4 bases and J by 9 bases, and 18 bases separated the two germline ends. The CDR3 runs to 14 residues. From germline, CDR1 is SGHTA and CDR2 FQGNSA. Sequencing was carried out using PBMCs. This TCR came from a male donor in good health and CMV-seronegative. This sequence joins TRBV7-2 and TRBJ2-5; the D gene is possibly TRBD2 (5 bases). DNA for the CDR3: TGTGCCAGCAGCTCACCCCGACGGCTCGGGGCCCAGTACTTC. It codes for CASSSPRRLGAQYF.